The 11 T cell receptor beta chains in this list originate from one sample, sequenced in a study of OX40 agonist ivuxolimab in advanced cancers. TCRdb's table, derived via immunoSEQ multiplex PCR, lists solely in-frame clones and lacks some. The sample has tens of thousands of clones, about 81% seen once. The sample consisted of CD4+ or CD8+ T cells sorted from blood, taken in a trial of the OX40 agonist ivuxolimab. The receptors were sampled from an adult with an advanced solid tumor such as melanoma, head and neck, liver or kidney cancer.

The chain recombines TRBV6-1 with TRBJ1-1, with D unclear. This CDR3 is 11 amino acids long. Germline CDR1 MNHNS, CDR2 SASEGT. V was trimmed by 4 bases and J by 4 bases, leaving 4 bases between them. The CDR3 sequence is CASSVRTEAFF. For the CDR3, the DNA is TGTGCCAGCAGTGTCCGCACTGAAGCTTTCTTT.

The V gene is TRBV7-6, the J gene TRBJ1-5; D call uncertain. The CDR3 is made up of 13 amino acids. Germline CDR1 and CDR2: SGHVS and FNYEAQ. V lost 2 bases to trimming and J lost 11 bases, with 13 bases between them. The CDR3 DNA sequence: TGTGCCAGCAGCTTATTGGGCAGCGCAGCCCAGCATTTT. Translation gives CASSLLGSAAQHF.

The J gene is TRBJ2-7, the V gene TRBV4-2; TRBD2 matches 9 bases. V gave up 0 bases and J gave up 4 bases; unmatched junction bases: 4. This CDR3 comprises 15 residues. Looked up from germline, CDR1 is LGHNA and CDR2 is YNFKEQ. The CDR3 loop is CASSQDLSGGYEQYF. Here the CDR3 DNA reads TGTGCCAGCAGCCAAGATCTTAGCGGGGGTTACGAGCAGTACTTC.

The CDR3 loop is CASSQGTVALTSTDTQYF. The CDR3, as DNA: TGTGCCAGCAGTCAGGGGACAGTAGCGCTCACTAGCACAGATACGCAGTATTTT. The V gene is TRBV27, the J gene TRBJ2-3, with 7 positions matching TRBD1. J lost 0 bases, V lost 5 bases, and 14 bases had no gene match. Per the germline V gene, CDR1 is MNHEY and CDR2 is SMNVEV (reference sequence). This CDR3 is 18 amino acids long.

This sequence joins TRBV6-1 and TRBJ1-1; the D gene is possibly TRBD1 (5 bases). Germline lookup yields CDR1 MNHNS and CDR2 SASEGT. Trimming stripped 3 bases from V and 3 bases from J, with 11 bases between. This CDR3 comprises 14 residues. CDR3 amino acids: CASSDSGGDTEAFF. CDR3 sequence (DNA): TGTGCCAGCAGTGACTCTGGGGGGGACACTGAAGCTTTCTTT.

The rearrangement joins TRBV29-1 to TRBJ2-3; D unresolved. The germline V and J ends were trimmed by 6 bases and 1 base, with 2 bases remaining between them. The CDR3 sequence is 10 residues long. The germline gives CDR1 SQVTM, CDR2 ANQGSEA. CDR3 in amino acids: CSVGTDTQYF. The CDR3, as DNA: TGCAGCGTCGGCACAGATACGCAGTATTTT.

The genes are TRBV6-5 and TRBJ2-7, with D perhaps assigned TRBD1 or TRBD2 (7 bases each). Trimming left V 6 bases short and J 4 bases short, with 19 bases between. The germline V gene has CDR1 MNHEY and CDR2 SVGAGI. The CDR3 loop spans 15 amino acids. In DNA form, the CDR3 reads TGTGCCAGCAGCCCTCTACCAGGGGGGGGTTACGAGCAGTACTTC. Translated, it gives CASSPLPGGGYEQYF.

V usage is TRBV28 and J usage is TRBJ2-1, with 14 bases matching TRBD2. The V gene end was trimmed by 5 bases and the J gene end by 9 bases; junction bases not matched to a gene: 6. Germline CDR1 reads MDHEN; CDR2 reads SYDVKM. The CDR3 loop spans 15 amino acids. The CDR3 coding sequence is TGTGCCAGCAGTCCCCGACTAGCGGGAGGGAGTGAGCAGTTCTTC. Translating it yields CASSPRLAGGSEQFF.

The chain employs TRBV13 and TRBJ2-3; 10 bases are a match to TRBD2. CDR3 length: 15 residues. Germline-derived CDR1 and CDR2 are PRHDT and FYEKMQ (reference sequence). J gave up 1 base and V 8 bases, and 6 bases lay outside the gene matches. The CDR3 loop reads CASLDGTSGTDTQYF. In DNA, the CDR3 is TGTGCCAGCCTAGACGGGACTAGCGGCACAGATACGCAGTATTTT.

The J gene is TRBJ2-2, the V gene TRBV2; possibly TRBD2 for D (5 bases). Germline assignment: CDR1 SNHLY and CDR2 FYNNEI. V was pared by 5 bases and J by 7 bases, with 8 bases between. There are 12 residues in the CDR3. CDR3 DNA: TGTGCCAGCAGTCGGGGTGGCGGGGAGCTGTTTTTT. It translates to CASSRGGGELFF.

The V and J genes are TRBV27 and TRBJ2-1; the D is unclear. Trimming took 2 bases from V and 0 from J, leaving 8 bases between them. The CDR3 runs 15 residues. CDR1 and CDR2 (germline): MNHEY, SMNVEV (reference sequence). The CDR3 region is CASSLGGSSYNEQFF. Here the CDR3 DNA reads TGTGCCAGCAGTTTAGGCGGAAGCTCCTACAATGAGCAGTTCTTC.